One T cell receptor beta chain is described in this entry. Its antigen is undetermined. This sample is part of a study of blood T cells in healthy people across ages. Study results and caveats: With age, beta diversity per million T cells declined roughly linearly, significantly by around 43. The unknown donor CMV status may have confounded expanded clonotype changes.

The second PCR ran 7 to 11 cycles with a sample-barcoded 5' primer and J-beta primers. Each cDNA molecule, via a template-switch adaptor with 12 random nucleotides, was tagged. TCRdb reprocessed the 5' RACE reads with MiXCR, giving one entry per CDR3 protein. The repertoire includes approximately 830,000 distinct CDR3 sequences, about 62% of them detected once, and about 27% sits in the top ten. Trimming cost V 6 bases and J 7 bases; bases outside gene matches: 9. The CDR3 extends over 12 amino acids. Germline V lookup: CDR1 GTSNPN, CDR2 SVGIG (reference sequence). This TCR derives from a man in his thirties or forties in good health. The sequencing input was blood. V gene TRBV30 combines with J gene TRBJ2-7, with 7 bases fitting TRBD1. CDR3 nucleotide sequence: TGTGCCTGCCCGGGACAGAACAATGAGCAGTACTTC. It translates to CACPGQNNEQYF.